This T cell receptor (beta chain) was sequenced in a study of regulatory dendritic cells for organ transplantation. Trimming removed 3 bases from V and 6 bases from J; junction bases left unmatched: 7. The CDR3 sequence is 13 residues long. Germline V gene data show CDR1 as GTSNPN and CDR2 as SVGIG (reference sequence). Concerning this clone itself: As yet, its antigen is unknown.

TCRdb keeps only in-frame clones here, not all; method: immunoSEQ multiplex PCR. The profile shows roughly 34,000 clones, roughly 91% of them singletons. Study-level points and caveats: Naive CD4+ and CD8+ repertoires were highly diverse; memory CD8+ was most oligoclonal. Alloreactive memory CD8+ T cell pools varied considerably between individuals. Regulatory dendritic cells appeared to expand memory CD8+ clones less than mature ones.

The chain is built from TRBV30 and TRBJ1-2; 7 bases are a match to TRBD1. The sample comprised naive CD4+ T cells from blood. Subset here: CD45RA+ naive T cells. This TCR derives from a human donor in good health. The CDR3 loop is CAWSPGTEDGYTF. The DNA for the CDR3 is TGTGCCTGGAGCCCCGGGACAGAAGATGGCTACACCTTC.